This T cell receptor (beta chain) was captured in a study of T cells after yellow fever vaccination. Points from the study as a whole: Most clones from primary vaccination were detected again post-booster (approximately 96% CD4, more than 85% CD8). FACS-sorted repertoires could harbor abundant contaminating bulk-population clonotypes. A minor fraction of clonotypes spanned both CD4 and CD8 compartments.

For this clonotype: Its target is unknown.

The V end lost 5 bases, the J end lost 7 bases, and 20 bases lay between the germline ends. The CDR3 has 15 residues. Germline loops: CDR1 LGHDT, CDR2 YNNKEL (reference sequence). One entry per CDR3 protein, called by TCRdb with MiXCR from the 5' RACE reads. The data show 550,000 to 750,000 distinct CDR3 sequences, with roughly 13% seen just once and about an eighth held by the top ten. The V gene is TRBV3-1, the J gene TRBJ2-5; D is unresolved. The origin of this receptor is a man aged 30 to 39 who received the YFV17D yellow fever vaccine. Sample: PBMCs, taken on the day of the yellow fever booster vaccination. The CDR3 bases are TGTGCCAGCAGCTACGACTCCCTCCGGCTGGGGACCCAGTACTTC. Translating gives CASSYDSLRLGTQYF.